The rows below give T cell receptor beta chains drawn from one sample of a study of OX40 agonist ivuxolimab in advanced cancers. Produced via immunoSEQ multiplex PCR; TCRdb's table is partial and in-frame only. The sample comprises almost 65,000 clones, 65% to 90% of which are singletons, and about 0.75% rests with the top ten. The sample in question was CD4+ or CD8+ T cells sorted from blood, obtained in a trial of the OX40 agonist ivuxolimab. All receptors come from an adult with an advanced solid tumor such as melanoma, head and neck, liver or kidney cancer. Both conserved end residues are part of each CDR3. Fields, in order: J gene, clone size, D gene, V gene, CDR3 protein, CDR3 DNA. The D gene is left open where the match is weak. Not every row has a clone size; where given, it reads once, few, many or a size class.

>TRBJ2-7|NA|NA|TRBV9
CASSVRSNWVGEQYF
TGTGCCAGCAGCGTTCGATCAAACTGGGTAGGGGAGCAGTACTTC
>TRBJ2-5|NA|TRBD2|TRBV6-5
CASKLAGGRETQYF
TGTGCCAGCAAACTAGCGGGGGGGCGCGAGACCCAGTACTTC
>TRBJ2-2|once|NA|TRBV5-4
CASSQQRLSGELFF
TGTGCCAGCAGCCAACAGAGACTCTCCGGGGAGCTGTTTTTT
>TRBJ1-2|once|NA|TRBV28
CASCIGGGEGRYTF
TGTGCCAGCTGTATCGGCGGTGGAGAAGGTCGCTACACCTTC
>TRBJ2-7|NA|NA|TRBV6-6
CASYPPHEQYF
TGTGCCAGCTACCCCCCGCACGAGCAGTACTTC
>TRBJ1-5|NA|NA|TRBV11-2
CASSPHGAGNQPQHF
TGTGCCAGCAGCCCGCACGGGGCGGGCAATCAGCCCCAGCATTTT
>TRBJ1-1|NA|NA|TRBV2
CASTPGRNTEAFF
TGTGCCAGCACCCCGGGGCGGAACACTGAAGCTTTCTTT
>TRBJ2-7|NA|NA|TRBV18
CASSPNGQGYEQYF
TGTGCCAGCTCACCAAACGGCCAGGGCTACGAGCAGTACTTC
>TRBJ1-2|NA|NA|TRBV20-1
CSSPGGYGYTF
TGCAGTTCCCCGGGCGGCTATGGCTACACCTTC
>TRBJ1-2|NA|NA|TRBV7-9
CASSLAGLHGYTF
TGTGCCAGCAGCTTAGCAGGACTCCATGGCTACACCTTC
>TRBJ2-2|NA|NA|TRBV11-1
CASSLARVSTGELFF
TGTGCCAGCAGCTTAGCAAGGGTGTCCACCGGGGAGCTGTTTTTT
>TRBJ2-2|NA|NA|TRBV25-1
CASRVTGTTGELFF
TGTGCCAGCAGGGTAACAGGGACCACCGGGGAGCTGTTTTTT
>TRBJ2-6|NA|TRBD1|TRBV5-4
CASSNPGTAPSGANVLTF
TGTGCCAGCAGCAATCCCGGGACAGCTCCCTCTGGGGCCAACGTCCTGACTTTC
>TRBJ1-1|NA|TRBD1|TRBV7-6
CASSLVDRDTEAFF
TGTGCCAGCAGCTTAGTGGACAGGGACACTGAAGCTTTCTTT
>TRBJ1-3|NA|TRBD1|TRBV4-1
CASSQVGGGAGNTIYF
TGCGCCAGCAGCCAAGTAGGAGGGGGCGCGGGAAACACCATATATTTT
>TRBJ1-2|few|NA|TRBV6-5
CASSYSQGQGGYTF
TGTGCCAGCAGTTACTCTCAGGGGCAGGGTGGCTACACCTTC
>TRBJ2-2|NA|NA|TRBV9
CASSVASGNTGELFF
TGTGCCAGCAGCGTAGCTTCTGGCAACACCGGGGAGCTGTTTTTT
>TRBJ2-7|once|NA|TRBV4-2
CASSQFPRGRVPYEQYF
TGTGCCAGCAGCCAATTCCCTAGGGGCAGGGTCCCCTACGAGCAGTACTTC
>TRBJ1-1|NA|TRBD1|TRBV12-5
CASGLVLGGRGRSSNTEAFF
TGTGCTAGTGGTTTGGTCCTAGGGGGGAGGGGGCGTTCTTCGAACACTGAAGCTTTCTTT
>TRBJ2-1|NA|NA|TRBV11-3
CASSSWDLGYNEQFF
TGTGCCAGCAGTAGTTGGGATTTGGGCTACAATGAGCAGTTCTTC
>TRBJ2-5|NA|NA|TRBV7-3
CASSQGHSKETQYF
TGTGCCAGCAGCCAGGGACATTCCAAAGAGACCCAGTACTTC
>TRBJ2-7|once|NA|TRBV28
CASSSLYEQYF
TGTGCCAGCAGTTCTCTCTACGAGCAGTACTTC
>TRBJ1-6|NA|TRBD1|TRBV18
CASSPRGQVNSPLHF
TGTGCCAGCTCACCAAGGGGGCAGGTCAATTCACCCCTCCACTTT
>TRBJ2-7|NA|NA|TRBV7-8
CASSSEPAGKYF
TGTGCCAGCAGCTCAGAGCCTGCGGGAAAGTACTTC
>TRBJ1-2|NA|NA|TRBV27
CASSLSKLNYGYTF
TGTGCCAGCAGTTTATCAAAGTTGAACTATGGCTACACCTTC
>TRBJ1-2|NA|NA|TRBV5-1
CASSLGGGPFDGYTF
TGCGCCAGCAGCTTGGGTGGAGGCCCTTTTGATGGCTACACCTTC
>TRBJ2-2|NA|NA|TRBV5-1
CASSLGAGWNTGELFF
TGCGCCAGCAGCTTGGGGGCGGGTTGGAACACCGGGGAGCTGTTTTTT
>TRBJ2-2|NA|TRBD1|TRBV4-2
CASSPRRTGVATGELFF
TGTGCCAGCAGCCCCCGTCGGACAGGGGTTGCCACCGGGGAGCTGTTTTTT
>TRBJ2-7|NA|NA|TRBV2
CASSDGQGTSYEQYF
TGTGCCAGCAGTGACGGCCAGGGTACCTCCTACGAGCAGTACTTC
>TRBJ2-7|NA|TRBD1|TRBV5-5
CASSRGGSHYEQYF
TGTGCCAGCAGTCGAGGGGGCTCTCACTACGAGCAGTACTTC
>TRBJ2-5|once|TRBD2|TRBV5-1
CASTSSGGYGTQYF
TGCGCCAGCACATCCAGCGGGGGGTATGGGACCCAGTACTTC
>TRBJ2-2|NA|NA|TRBV5-1
CASSLGSFSTGELFF
TGCGCCAGCAGCTTGGGAAGCTTTAGCACCGGGGAGCTGTTTTTT
>TRBJ1-4|NA|NA|TRBV6-1
CASSDRPLGGGIREKLFF
TGTGCCAGCAGTGACCGCCCACTGGGGGGGGGAATTCGAGAAAAACTGTTTTTT
>TRBJ1-1|NA|NA|TRBV29-1
CSVERGNTEAFF
TGCAGCGTTGAACGGGGGAACACTGAAGCTTTCTTT
>TRBJ2-3|NA|TRBD2|TRBV19
CASSILAGAGTDTQYF
TGTGCCAGTAGTATTCTAGCGGGAGCGGGCACAGATACGCAGTATTTT
>TRBJ2-1|once|NA|TRBV2
CASSLEGGYNEQFF
TGTGCCAGCAGCCTGGAAGGGGGCTACAATGAGCAGTTCTTC
>TRBJ1-1|NA|NA|TRBV30
CAWGEAWGSMNTEAFF
TGTGCCTGGGGTGAGGCTTGGGGGTCTATGAACACTGAAGCTTTCTTT
>TRBJ2-1|NA|NA|TRBV10-1
CASNGDSPSNNEQFF
TGCGCCAGCAACGGAGACTCTCCCTCGAACAATGAGCAGTTCTTC
>TRBJ1-4|few|NA|TRBV7-2
CASSWDRQSEKLFF
TGTGCCAGCAGCTGGGATCGGCAGTCCGAAAAACTGTTTTTT
>TRBJ1-3|few|NA|TRBV7-3
CASGSNSGNTIYF
TGTGCCAGCGGTTCCAACTCTGGAAACACCATATATTTT
>TRBJ1-4|NA|NA|TRBV9
CASSVSGQGDEKLFF
TGTGCCAGCAGCGTAAGTGGGCAGGGCGACGAAAAACTGTTTTTT
>TRBJ1-6|few|TRBD1|TRBV2
CASSGIGQGYSPLHF
TGTGCCAGCAGTGGGATAGGACAGGGGTATTCACCCCTCCACTTT
>TRBJ2-2|NA|NA|TRBV19
CASSPRLVVGELFF
TGTGCCAGTAGTCCGAGACTCGTAGTTGGGGAGCTGTTTTTT
>TRBJ2-1|NA|TRBD2|TRBV10-3
CALAGTSGGSYNEQFF
TGTGCCCTCGCGGGGACTAGCGGGGGTTCCTACAATGAGCAGTTCTTC
>TRBJ2-5|NA|TRBD2|TRBV10-3
CATTSQTSGGAETQYF
TGTGCCACCACATCCCAAACTAGCGGGGGGGCAGAGACCCAGTACTTC
>TRBJ2-1|NA|NA|TRBV1
CTSSQGLRPAGGTNEQFF
TGCACCAGCAGCCAAGGACTCCGCCCCGCGGGAGGGACCAATGAGCAGTTCTTC
>TRBJ2-1|NA|TRBD1|TRBV25-1
CASCPGGTGVGNEQFF
TGTGCCAGCTGCCCCGGGGGGACAGGGGTGGGCAATGAGCAGTTCTTC
>TRBJ1-6|NA|NA|TRBV7-9
CASSLGAGADNSPLHF
TGTGCCAGCAGCTTGGGAGCAGGGGCAGATAATTCACCCCTCCACTTT
>TRBJ2-2|NA|NA|TRBV9
CASSVAALNTGELFF
TGTGCCAGCAGCGTAGCGGCCTTGAACACCGGGGAGCTGTTTTTT
>TRBJ1-2|NA|TRBD1|TRBV6-6
CASRRRDSNYGYTF
TGTGCCAGCAGGAGAAGGGACAGTAACTATGGCTACACCTTC
>TRBJ2-7|NA|NA|TRBV5-1
CASSPWTDSYEQYF
TGCGCCAGCAGCCCTTGGACGGATTCCTACGAGCAGTACTTC
>TRBJ1-1|NA|TRBD1|TRBV2
CASERQGFANTEAFF
TGTGCCAGCGAACGACAGGGTTTCGCGAACACTGAAGCTTTCTTT
>TRBJ2-1|NA|NA|TRBV7-8
CASSLVGLTRLAPSYNEQFF
TGTGCCAGCAGCTTAGTGGGCCTAACTCGTTTAGCCCCGTCCTACAATGAGCAGTTCTTC
>TRBJ2-1|few|TRBD2|TRBV25-1
CASSEEASGNKQFF
TGTGCCAGCAGTGAGGAAGCTAGCGGGAATAAGCAGTTCTTC
>TRBJ2-4|NA|NA|TRBV9
CASSDGPTGMGKNIQYF
TGTGCCAGCAGCGATGGCCCCACAGGGATGGGCAAAAACATTCAGTACTTC
>TRBJ2-1|few|TRBD1|TRBV4-1
CASSPKVGQGLLEQFF
TGCGCCAGCAGCCCCAAGGTAGGACAGGGACTCCTTGAGCAGTTCTTC
>TRBJ2-5|few|NA|TRBV7-3
CASSSGTAGTQYF
TGTGCCAGCAGCTCGGGGACTGCGGGGACCCAGTACTTC
>TRBJ2-1|NA|TRBD2|TRBV19
CASSMGLAGLHNEQFF
TGTGCCAGCTCAATGGGGCTAGCGGGGCTCCATAATGAGCAGTTCTTC
>TRBJ1-1|NA|TRBD1|TRBV5-6
CASSLGDRNSGNTEAFF
TGTGCCAGCAGCTTGGGGGACAGAAACAGTGGGAACACTGAAGCTTTCTTT